Listed below are T cell receptor beta chains from one sample, sequenced in a study of blood T cell repertoires in COVID-19. Profiling relied on immunoSEQ multiplex PCR, and the TCRdb table lists in-frame clones only, not all of them. The sample yields 200,000 to 250,000 clones, roughly 90% seen once. The sequencing input was PBMCs or T cells enriched from blood (not recorded which). The source is a woman between 25 and 40 years old who had recovered from COVID-19. CDR3s include the opening cysteine and the closing phenylalanine or tryptophan. Each record gives: V gene, D gene, J gene, clone size, CDR3 DNA, CDR3 protein. The D gene is left open where the match is weak. Expanded clones are given a class, and other clones once, few, many or no size at all.

>TRBV9|TRBD1|TRBJ2-7|NA
TGTGCCAGCAGCGAGGGGGACAGGAGGATTTACGAGCAGTACTTC
CASSEGDRRIYEQYF
>TRBV7-3|NA|TRBJ1-5|few
TGTGCCAGCAGCTTATCACAGGGACAGCCCCAGCATTTT
CASSLSQGQPQHF
>TRBV7-9|TRBD2|TRBJ2-3|NA
TGTGCCAGCAGCTTGCCCCCCGGGACTAGCGGGGTTCTAGATACGCAGTATTTT
CASSLPPGTSGVLDTQYF
>TRBV4-3|TRBD1|TRBJ2-2|NA
TGCGCCAGCAGCCAAGGGTCACAGGGGGACTTCACCGGGGAGCTGTTTTTT
CASSQGSQGDFTGELFF
>TRBV7-9|NA|TRBJ1-2|NA
TGTGCCAGCAGCCCCGGGGGGGTGTTCTATGGCTACACCTTC
CASSPGGVFYGYTF
>TRBV6-1|TRBD1|TRBJ1-5|NA
TGTGCCAGCAGTGATGACAGGGTTACTCAGCCCCAGCATTTT
CASSDDRVTQPQHF
>TRBV7-2|NA|TRBJ1-2|NA
TGTGCCAGCAGCTTAGTCCCAGAACAGGGCTACACCTTC
CASSLVPEQGYTF
>TRBV10-3|NA|TRBJ1-5|NA
TGTGCCTCCGAGCCGGGGGGGAGCAATCAGCCCCAGCATTTT
CASEPGGSNQPQHF
>TRBV7-2|NA|TRBJ2-7|once
TGTGCCAGCAGCGTGGGGCACTCCTACGAGCAGTACTTC
CASSVGHSYEQYF
>TRBV6-2/TRBV6-3|TRBD1|TRBJ1-2|once
TGTGCCAGCAGTCAGACAGGGGGAAGCGGCTACACCTTC
CASSQTGGSGYTF
>TRBV5-3|NA|TRBJ1-5|NA
TGTGCCAGAAGCTTGAAGCATCAGCGGGGTCAGCCCCAGCATTTT
CARSLKHQRGQPQHF
>TRBV7-2|NA|TRBJ1-1|NA
TGTGCCAGCAGCTTTTCGGGGAACACTGAAGCTTTCTTT
CASSFSGNTEAFF